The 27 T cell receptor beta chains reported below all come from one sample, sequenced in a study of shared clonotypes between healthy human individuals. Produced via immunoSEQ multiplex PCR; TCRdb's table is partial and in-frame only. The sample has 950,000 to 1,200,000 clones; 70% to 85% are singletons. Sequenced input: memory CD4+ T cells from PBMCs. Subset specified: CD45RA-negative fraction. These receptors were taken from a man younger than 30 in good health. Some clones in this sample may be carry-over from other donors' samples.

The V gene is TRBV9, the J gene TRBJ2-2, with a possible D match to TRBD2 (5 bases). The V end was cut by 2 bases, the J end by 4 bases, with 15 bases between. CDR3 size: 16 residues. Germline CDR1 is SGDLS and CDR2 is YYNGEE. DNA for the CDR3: TGTGCCAGCAGCGTCAGAAGGGCTAGCAGCACCGGGGAGCTGTTTTTT. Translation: CASSVRRASSTGELFF.

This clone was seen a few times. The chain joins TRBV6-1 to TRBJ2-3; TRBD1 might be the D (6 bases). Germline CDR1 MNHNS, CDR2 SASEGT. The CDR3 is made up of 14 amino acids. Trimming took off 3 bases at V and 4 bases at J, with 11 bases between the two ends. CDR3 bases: TGTGCCAGCAGTGATCAGACAGGAGCAGATACGCAGTATTTT. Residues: CASSDQTGADTQYF.

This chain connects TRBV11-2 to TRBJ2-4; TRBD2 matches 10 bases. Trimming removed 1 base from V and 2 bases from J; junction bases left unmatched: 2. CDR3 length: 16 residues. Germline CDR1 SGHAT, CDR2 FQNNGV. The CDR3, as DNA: TGTGCCAGCAGCTTAGCTAGCGGGAGCCCCAAAAACATTCAGTACTTC. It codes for CASSLASGSPKNIQYF.

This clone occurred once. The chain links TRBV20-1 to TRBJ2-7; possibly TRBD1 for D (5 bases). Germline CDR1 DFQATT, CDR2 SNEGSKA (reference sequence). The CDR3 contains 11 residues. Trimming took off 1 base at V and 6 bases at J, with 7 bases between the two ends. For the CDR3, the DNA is TGCAGTGCTAGAGTAGGGGTCGAGCAGTACTTC. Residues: CSARVGVEQYF.

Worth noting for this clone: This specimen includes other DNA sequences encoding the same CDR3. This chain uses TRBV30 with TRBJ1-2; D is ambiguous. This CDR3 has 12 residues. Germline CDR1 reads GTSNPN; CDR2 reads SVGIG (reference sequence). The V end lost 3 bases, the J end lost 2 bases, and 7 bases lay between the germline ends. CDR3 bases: TGTGCCTGGAGCGACGGAAACTATGGCTACACCTTC. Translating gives CAWSDGNYGYTF. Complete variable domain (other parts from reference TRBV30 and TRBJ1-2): SQTIHQWPATLVQPVGSPLSLECTVEGTSNPNLYWYRQAAGRGLQLLFYSVGIGQISSEVPQNLSASRPQDRQFILSSKKLLLSDSGFYLCAWSDGNYGYTFGSGTRLTVV.

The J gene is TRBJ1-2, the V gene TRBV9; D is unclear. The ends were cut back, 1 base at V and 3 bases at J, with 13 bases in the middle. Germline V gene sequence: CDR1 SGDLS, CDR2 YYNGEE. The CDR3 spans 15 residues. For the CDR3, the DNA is TGTGCCAGCAGCGTAACGGCAGCCTCTGACTATGGCTACACCTTC. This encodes CASSVTAASDYGYTF.

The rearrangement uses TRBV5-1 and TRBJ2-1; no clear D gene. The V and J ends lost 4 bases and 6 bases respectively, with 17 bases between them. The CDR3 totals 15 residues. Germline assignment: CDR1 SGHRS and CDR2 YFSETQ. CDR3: CASSPIASVANEQFF. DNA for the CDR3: TGCGCCAGCAGCCCGATAGCCTCAGTAGCCAATGAGCAGTTCTTC.

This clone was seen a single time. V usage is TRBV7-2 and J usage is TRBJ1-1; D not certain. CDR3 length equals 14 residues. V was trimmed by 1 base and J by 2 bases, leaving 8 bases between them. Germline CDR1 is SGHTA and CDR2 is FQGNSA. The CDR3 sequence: CASSLGAANTEAFF. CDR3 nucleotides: TGTGCCAGCAGCTTAGGGGCGGCAAACACTGAAGCTTTCTTT. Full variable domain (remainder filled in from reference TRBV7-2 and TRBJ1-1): GAGVSQSPSNKVTEKGKDVELRCDPISGHTALYWYRQSLGQGLEFLIYFQGNSAPDKSGLPSDRFSAERTGGSVSTLTIQRTQQEDSAVYLCASSLGAANTEAFFGQGTRLTVV.

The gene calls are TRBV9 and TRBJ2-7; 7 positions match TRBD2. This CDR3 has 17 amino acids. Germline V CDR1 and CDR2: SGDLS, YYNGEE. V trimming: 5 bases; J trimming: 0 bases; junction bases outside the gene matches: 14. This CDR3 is CASSPKGSGGSSYEQYF. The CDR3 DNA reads TGTGCCAGCAGTCCGAAGGGGTCGGGCGGGAGCTCCTACGAGCAGTACTTC.

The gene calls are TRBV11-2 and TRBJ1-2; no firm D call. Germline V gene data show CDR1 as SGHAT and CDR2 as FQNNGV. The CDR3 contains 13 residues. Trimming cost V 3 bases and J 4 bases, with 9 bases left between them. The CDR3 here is CASSFYPGYGYTF. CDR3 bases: TGTGCCAGCAGCTTTTACCCAGGCTATGGCTACACCTTC.

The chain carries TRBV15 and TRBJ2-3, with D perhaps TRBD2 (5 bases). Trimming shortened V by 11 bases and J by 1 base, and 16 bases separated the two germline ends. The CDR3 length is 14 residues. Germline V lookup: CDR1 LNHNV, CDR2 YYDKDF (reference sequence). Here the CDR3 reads CASSPTSRTDTQYF. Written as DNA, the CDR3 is TGTGCCTCCTCCCCTACTAGTCGCACAGATACGCAGTATTTT.

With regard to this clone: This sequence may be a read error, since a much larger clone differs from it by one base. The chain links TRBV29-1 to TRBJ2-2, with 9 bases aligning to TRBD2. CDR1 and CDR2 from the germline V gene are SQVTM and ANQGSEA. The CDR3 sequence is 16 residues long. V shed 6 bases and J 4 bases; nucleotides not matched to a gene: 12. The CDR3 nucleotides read TGCAGCGTCCCCAGGACTAGCGAGAGCTCCACCGGGGAGCTGTTTTTT. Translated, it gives CSVPRTSESSTGELFF.

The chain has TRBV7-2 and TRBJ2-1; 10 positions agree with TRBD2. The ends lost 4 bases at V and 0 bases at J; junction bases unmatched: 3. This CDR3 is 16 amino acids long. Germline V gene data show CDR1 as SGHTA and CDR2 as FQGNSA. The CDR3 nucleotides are TGTGCCAGCAGCTACCTAGCGGGAGCCTCCTACAATGAGCAGTTCTTC. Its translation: CASSYLAGASYNEQFF.

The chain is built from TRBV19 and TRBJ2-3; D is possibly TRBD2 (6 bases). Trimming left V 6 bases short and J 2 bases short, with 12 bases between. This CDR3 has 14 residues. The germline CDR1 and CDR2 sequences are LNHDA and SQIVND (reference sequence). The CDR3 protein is CASRGLDPTDTQYF. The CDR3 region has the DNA TGTGCCAGTAGGGGACTGGATCCCACAGATACGCAGTATTTT.

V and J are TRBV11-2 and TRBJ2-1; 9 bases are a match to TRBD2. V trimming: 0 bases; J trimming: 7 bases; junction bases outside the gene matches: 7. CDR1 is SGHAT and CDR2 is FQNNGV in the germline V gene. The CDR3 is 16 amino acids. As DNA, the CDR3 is TGTGCCAGCAGCTTAGATGGTCTAGCGGGACTTAATGAGCAGTTCTTC. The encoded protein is CASSLDGLAGLNEQFF.

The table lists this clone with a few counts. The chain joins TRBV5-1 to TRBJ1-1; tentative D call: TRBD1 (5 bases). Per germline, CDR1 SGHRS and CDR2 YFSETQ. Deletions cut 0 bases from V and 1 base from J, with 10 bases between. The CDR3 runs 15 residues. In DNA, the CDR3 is TGCGCCAGCAGCTTGGTGTCTGGGGCGAACACTGAAGCTTTCTTT. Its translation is CASSLVSGANTEAFF.

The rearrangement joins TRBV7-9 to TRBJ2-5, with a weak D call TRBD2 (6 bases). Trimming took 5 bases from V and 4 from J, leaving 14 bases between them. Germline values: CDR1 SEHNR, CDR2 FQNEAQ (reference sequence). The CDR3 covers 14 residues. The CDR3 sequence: CASSPGERGETQYF. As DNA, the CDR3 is TGTGCCAGCAGCCCGGGGGAGAGGGGAGAGACCCAGTACTTC.

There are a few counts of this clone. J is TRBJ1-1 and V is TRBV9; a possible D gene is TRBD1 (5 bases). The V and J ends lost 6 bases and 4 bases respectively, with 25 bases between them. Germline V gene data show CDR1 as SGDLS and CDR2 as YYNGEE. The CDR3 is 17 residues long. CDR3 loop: CASKLGRTTHSTTEAFF. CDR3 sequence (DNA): TGTGCCAGCAAACTGGGGCGGACCACGCATTCAACCACTGAAGCTTTCTTT.

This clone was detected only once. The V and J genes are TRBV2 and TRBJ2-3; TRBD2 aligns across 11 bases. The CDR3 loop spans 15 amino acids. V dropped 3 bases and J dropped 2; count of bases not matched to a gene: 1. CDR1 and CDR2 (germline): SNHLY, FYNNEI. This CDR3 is CASSEGLAATDTQYF. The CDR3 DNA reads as TGTGCCAGCAGTGAGGGACTAGCGGCCACAGATACGCAGTATTTT.

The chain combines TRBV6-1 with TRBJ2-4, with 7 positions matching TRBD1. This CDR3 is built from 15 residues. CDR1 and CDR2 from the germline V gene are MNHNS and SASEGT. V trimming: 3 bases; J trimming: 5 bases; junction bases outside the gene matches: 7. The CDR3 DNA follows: TGTGCCAGCAGTGAGTTCGGACAGGTAGAAAACATTCAGTACTTC. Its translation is CASSEFGQVENIQYF.

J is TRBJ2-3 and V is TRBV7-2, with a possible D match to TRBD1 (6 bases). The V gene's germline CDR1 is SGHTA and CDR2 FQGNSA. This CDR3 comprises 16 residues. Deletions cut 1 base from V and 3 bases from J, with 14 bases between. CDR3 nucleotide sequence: TGTGCCAGCAGCTTAGGAAGGGGGAGTGGGACAGATACGCAGTATTTT. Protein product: CASSLGRGSGTDTQYF.

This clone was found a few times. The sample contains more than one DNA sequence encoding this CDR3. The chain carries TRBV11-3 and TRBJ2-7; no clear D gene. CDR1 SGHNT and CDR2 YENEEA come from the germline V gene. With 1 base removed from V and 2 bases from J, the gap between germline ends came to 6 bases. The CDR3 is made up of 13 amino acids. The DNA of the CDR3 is TGTGCCAGCAGCTTAGCAGAAACCTACGAGCAGTACTTC. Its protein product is CASSLAETYEQYF.

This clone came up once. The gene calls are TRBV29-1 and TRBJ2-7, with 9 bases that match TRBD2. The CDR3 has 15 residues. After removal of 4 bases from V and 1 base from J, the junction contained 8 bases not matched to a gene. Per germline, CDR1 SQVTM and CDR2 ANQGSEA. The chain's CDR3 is CSVGGGSGRSYEQYF. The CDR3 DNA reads TGCAGCGTTGGGGGAGGTAGCGGGAGATCCTACGAGCAGTACTTC.

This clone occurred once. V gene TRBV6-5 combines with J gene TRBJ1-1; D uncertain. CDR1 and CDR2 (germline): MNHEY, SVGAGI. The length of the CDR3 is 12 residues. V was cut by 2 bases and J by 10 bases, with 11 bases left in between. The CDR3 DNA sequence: TGTGCCAGCAGTTACGGAGCAGGAGCAGCTTTCTTT. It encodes CASSYGAGAAFF.

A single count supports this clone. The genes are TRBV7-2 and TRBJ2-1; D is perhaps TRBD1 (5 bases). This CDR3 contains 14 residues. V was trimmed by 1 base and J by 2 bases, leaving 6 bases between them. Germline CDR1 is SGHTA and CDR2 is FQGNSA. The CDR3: CASSLVGAYNEQFF. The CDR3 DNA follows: TGTGCCAGCAGCTTAGTAGGGGCCTACAATGAGCAGTTCTTC.

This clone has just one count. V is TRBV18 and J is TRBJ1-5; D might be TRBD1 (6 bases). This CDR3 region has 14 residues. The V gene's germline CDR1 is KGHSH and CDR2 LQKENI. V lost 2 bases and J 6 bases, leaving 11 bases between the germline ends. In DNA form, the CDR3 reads TGTGCCAGCTCACCAGACAGGAGGGGTCAGCCCCAGCATTTT. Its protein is CASSPDRRGQPQHF.

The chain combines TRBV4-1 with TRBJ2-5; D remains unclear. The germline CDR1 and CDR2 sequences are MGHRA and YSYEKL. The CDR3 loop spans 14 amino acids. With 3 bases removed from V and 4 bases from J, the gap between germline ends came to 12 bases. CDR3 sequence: CASSQPENVETQYF. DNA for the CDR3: TGCGCCAGCAGCCAGCCTGAAAACGTAGAGACCCAGTACTTC.